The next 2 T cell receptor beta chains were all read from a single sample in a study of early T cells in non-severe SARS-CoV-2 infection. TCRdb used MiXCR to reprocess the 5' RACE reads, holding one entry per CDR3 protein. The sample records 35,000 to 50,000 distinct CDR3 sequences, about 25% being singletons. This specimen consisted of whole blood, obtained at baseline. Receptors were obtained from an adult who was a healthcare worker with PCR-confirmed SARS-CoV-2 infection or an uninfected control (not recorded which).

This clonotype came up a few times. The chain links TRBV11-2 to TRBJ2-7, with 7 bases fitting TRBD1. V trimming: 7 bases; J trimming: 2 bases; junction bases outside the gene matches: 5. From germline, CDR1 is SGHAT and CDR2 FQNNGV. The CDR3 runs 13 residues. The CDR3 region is CASNTGQTYEQYF. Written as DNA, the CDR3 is TGTGCCAGCAACACGGGACAGACCTACGAGCAGTACTTC.

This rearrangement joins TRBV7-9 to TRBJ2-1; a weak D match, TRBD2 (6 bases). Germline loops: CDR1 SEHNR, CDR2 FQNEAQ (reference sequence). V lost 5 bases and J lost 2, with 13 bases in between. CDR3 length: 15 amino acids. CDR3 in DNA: TGTGCCAGCAGCCCGGGACTTGTCCCCTACAATGAGCAGTTCTTC. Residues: CASSPGLVPYNEQFF. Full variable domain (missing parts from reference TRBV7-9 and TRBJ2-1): DTGVSQNPRHKITKRGQNVTFRCDPISEHNRLYWYRQTLGQGPEFLTYFQNEAQLEKSRLLSDRFSAERPKGSFSTLEIQRTEQGDSAMYLCASSPGLVPYNEQFFGPGTRLTVL.